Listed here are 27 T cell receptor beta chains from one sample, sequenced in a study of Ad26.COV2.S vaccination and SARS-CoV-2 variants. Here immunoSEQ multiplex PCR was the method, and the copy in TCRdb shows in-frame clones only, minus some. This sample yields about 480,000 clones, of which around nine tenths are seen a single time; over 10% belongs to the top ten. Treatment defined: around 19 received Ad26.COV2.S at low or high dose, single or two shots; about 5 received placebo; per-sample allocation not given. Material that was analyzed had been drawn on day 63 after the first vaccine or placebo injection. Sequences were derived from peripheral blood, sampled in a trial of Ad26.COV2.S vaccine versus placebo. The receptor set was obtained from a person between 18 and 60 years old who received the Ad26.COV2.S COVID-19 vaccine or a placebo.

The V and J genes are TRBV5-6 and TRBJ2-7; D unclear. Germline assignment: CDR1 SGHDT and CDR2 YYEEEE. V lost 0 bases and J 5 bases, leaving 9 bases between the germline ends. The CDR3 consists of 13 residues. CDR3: CASSLEVGNEQYF. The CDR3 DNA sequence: TGTGCCAGCAGCTTGGAGGTCGGCAACGAGCAGTACTTC.

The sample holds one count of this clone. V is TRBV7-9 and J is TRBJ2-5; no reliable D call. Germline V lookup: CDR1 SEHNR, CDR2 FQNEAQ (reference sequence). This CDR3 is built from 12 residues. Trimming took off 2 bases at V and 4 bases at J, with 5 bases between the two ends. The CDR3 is CASSLKGETQYF. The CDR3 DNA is TGTGCCAGCAGCTTAAAGGGAGAGACCCAGTACTTC.

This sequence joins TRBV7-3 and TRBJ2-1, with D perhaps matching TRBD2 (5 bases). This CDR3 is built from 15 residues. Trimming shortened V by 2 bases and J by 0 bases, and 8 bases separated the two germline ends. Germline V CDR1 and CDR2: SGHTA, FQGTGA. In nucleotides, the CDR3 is TGTGCCAGCAGCTTACGGGGTGGCTCCTACAATGAGCAGTTCTTC. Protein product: CASSLRGGSYNEQFF. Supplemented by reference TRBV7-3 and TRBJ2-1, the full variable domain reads GAGVSQTPSNKVTEKGKYVELRCDPISGHTALYWYRQSLGQGPEFLIYFQGTGAADDSGLPNDRFFAVRPEGSVSTLKIQRTERGDSAVYLCASSLRGGSYNEQFFGPGTRLTVL.

The CDR3 sequence is CASSVRDSQETQYF. Written as DNA, the CDR3 is TGTGCCAGCAGCGTCCGGGACAGCCAAGAGACCCAGTACTTC. The J gene is TRBJ2-5, the V gene TRBV9; 7 nucleotides align to TRBD1. CDR1 and CDR2 from the germline V gene are SGDLS and YYNGEE. This CDR3 contains 14 residues. With V trimmed by 2 bases and J by 1 base, 2 bases remained unmatched.

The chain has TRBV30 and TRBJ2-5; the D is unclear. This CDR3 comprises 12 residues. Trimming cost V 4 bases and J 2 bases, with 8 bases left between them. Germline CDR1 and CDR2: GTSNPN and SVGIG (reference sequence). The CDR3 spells CAWTQKQETQYF. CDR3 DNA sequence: TGTGCCTGGACCCAAAAGCAAGAGACCCAGTACTTC.

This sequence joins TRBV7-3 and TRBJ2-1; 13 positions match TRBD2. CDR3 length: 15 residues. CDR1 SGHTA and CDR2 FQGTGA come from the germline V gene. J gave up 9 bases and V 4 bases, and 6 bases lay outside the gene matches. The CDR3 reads CASSSGTSGISEQFF. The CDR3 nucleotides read TGTGCCAGCAGCTCCGGGACTAGCGGGATAAGTGAGCAGTTCTTC.

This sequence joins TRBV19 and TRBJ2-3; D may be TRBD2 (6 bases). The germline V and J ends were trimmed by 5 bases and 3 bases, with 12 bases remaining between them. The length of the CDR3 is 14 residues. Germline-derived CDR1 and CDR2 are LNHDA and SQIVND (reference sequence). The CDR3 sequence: CASSWGRRTDTQYF. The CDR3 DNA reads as TGTGCCAGTAGTTGGGGGAGGAGGACAGATACGCAGTATTTT. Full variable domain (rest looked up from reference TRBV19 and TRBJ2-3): DGGITQSPKYLFRKEGQNVTLSCEQNLNHDAMYWYRQDPGQGLRLIYYSQIVNDFQKGDIAEGYSVSREKKESFPLTVTSAQKNPTAFYLCASSWGRRTDTQYFGPGTRLTVL.

The CDR3 DNA follows: TGTGCCAGCAGCTCCTCCGACAGGGTGTGGACCGGGGAGCTGTTTTTT. It specifies CASSSSDRVWTGELFF. V is TRBV7-9 and J is TRBJ2-2; 7 bases agree with TRBD1. The CDR3 runs 16 residues. Germline lookup yields CDR1 SEHNR and CDR2 FQNEAQ (reference sequence). With 4 bases clipped from V and 5 bases from J, the junction kept 10 bases outside the gene matches.

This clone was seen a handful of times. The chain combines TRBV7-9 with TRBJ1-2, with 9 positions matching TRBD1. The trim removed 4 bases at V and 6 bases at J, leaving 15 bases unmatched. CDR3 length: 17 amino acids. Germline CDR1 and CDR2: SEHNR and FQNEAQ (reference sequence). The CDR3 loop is CASSSSPGTGLVNGYTF. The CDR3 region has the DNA TGTGCCAGCAGCTCCTCGCCCGGGACAGGGTTAGTTAATGGCTACACCTTC.

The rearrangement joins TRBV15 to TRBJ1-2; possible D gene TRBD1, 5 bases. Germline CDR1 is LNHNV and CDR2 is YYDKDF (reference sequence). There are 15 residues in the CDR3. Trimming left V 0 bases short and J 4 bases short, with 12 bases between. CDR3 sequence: CATSRDGRGPYGYTF. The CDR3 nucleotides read TGTGCCACCAGCAGAGACGGGAGGGGACCCTATGGCTACACCTTC. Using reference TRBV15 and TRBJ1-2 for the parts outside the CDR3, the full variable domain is DAMVIQNPRYQVTQFGKPVTLSCSQTLNHNVMYWYQQKSSQAPKLLFHYYDKDFNNEADTPDNFQSRRPNTSFCFLDIRSPGLGDTAMYLCATSRDGRGPYGYTFGSGTRLTVV.

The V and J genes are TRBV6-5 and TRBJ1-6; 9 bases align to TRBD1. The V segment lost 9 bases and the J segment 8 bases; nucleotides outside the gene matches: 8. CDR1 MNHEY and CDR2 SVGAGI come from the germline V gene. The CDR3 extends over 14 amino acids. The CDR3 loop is CASTGDRGYSPLHF. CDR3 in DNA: TGTGCCAGTACGGGAGACAGGGGGTATTCACCCCTCCACTTT.

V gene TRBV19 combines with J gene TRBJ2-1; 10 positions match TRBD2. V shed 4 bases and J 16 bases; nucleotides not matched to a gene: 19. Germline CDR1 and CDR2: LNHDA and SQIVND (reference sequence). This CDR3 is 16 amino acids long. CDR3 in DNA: TGTGCCAGTAGTACAGGACAGGGAAACATAGCGGGAGGCGGCTTCTTC. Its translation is CASSTGQGNIAGGGFF. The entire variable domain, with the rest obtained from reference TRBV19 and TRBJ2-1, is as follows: DGGITQSPKYLFRKEGQNVTLSCEQNLNHDAMYWYRQDPGQGLRLIYYSQIVNDFQKGDIAEGYSVSREKKESFPLTVTSAQKNPTAFYLCASSTGQGNIAGGGFFGPGTRLTVL.

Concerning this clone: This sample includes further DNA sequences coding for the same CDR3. Here the CDR3 DNA reads TGTGCCAGCAGTTTGACAGGGGGTAATCAGCCCCAGCATTTT. It specifies CASSLTGGNQPQHF. The genes are TRBV28 and TRBJ1-5; 9 bases are a match to TRBD1. The trim removed 3 bases at V and 4 bases at J, leaving 1 base unmatched. Germline-derived CDR1 and CDR2 are MDHEN and SYDVKM. The CDR3 runs to 14 residues.

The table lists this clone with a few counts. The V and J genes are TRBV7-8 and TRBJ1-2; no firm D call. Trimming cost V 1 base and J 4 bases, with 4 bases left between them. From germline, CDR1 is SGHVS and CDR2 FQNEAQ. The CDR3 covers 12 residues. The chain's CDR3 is CASSLGGYGYTF. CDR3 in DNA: TGTGCCAGCAGCTTAGGGGGCTATGGCTACACCTTC.

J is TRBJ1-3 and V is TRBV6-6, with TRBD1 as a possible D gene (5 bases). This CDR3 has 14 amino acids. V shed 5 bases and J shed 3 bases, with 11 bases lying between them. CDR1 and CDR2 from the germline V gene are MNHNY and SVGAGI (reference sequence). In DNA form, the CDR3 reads TGTGCCAGCAGTCCCCGGGGGGATGGAAACACCATATATTTT. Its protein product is CASSPRGDGNTIYF.

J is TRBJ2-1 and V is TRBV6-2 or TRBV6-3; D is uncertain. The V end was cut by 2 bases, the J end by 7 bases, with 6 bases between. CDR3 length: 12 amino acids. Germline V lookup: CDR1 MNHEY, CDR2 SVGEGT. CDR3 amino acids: CASSYGVNEQFF. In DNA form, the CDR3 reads TGTGCCAGCAGTTACGGTGTTAATGAGCAGTTCTTC.

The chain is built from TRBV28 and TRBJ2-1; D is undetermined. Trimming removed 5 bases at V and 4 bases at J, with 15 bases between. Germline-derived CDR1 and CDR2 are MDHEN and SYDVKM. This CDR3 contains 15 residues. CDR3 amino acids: CASSTTWGSYNEQFF. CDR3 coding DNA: TGTGCCAGCAGTACCACGTGGGGATCTTACAATGAGCAGTTCTTC.

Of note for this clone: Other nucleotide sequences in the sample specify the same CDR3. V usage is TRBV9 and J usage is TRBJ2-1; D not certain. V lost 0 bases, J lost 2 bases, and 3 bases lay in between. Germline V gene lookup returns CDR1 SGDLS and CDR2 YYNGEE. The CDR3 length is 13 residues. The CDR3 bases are TGTGCCAGCAGCGTAGGGACCTACAATGAGCAGTTCTTC. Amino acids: CASSVGTYNEQFF.

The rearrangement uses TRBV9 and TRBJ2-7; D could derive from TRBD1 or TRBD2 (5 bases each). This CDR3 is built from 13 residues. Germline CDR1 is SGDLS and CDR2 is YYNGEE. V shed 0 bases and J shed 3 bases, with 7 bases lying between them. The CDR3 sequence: CASSVGDHYEQYF. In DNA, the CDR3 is TGTGCCAGCAGCGTAGGGGACCACTACGAGCAGTACTTC.

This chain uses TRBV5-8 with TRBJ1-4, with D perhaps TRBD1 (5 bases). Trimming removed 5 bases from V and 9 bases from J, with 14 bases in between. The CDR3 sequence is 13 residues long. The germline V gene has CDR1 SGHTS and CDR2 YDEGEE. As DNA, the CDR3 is TGTGCCAGCAGGAGGGCCGGGGCCCAAAAACTGTTTTTT. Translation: CASRRAGAQKLFF.

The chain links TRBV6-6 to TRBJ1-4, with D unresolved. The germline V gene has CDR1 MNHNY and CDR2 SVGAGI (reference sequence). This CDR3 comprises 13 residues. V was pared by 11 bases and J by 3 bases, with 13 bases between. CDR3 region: CAGAALSNEKLFF. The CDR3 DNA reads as TGTGCCGGAGCGGCCCTATCTAATGAAAAACTGTTTTTT.

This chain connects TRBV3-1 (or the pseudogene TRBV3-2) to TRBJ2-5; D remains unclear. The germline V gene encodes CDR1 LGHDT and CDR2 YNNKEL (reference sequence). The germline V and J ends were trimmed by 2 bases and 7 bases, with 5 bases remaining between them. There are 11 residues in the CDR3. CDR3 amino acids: CASSQSTTQYF. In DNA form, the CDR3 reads TGTGCCAGCAGCCAATCTACGACCCAGTACTTC.

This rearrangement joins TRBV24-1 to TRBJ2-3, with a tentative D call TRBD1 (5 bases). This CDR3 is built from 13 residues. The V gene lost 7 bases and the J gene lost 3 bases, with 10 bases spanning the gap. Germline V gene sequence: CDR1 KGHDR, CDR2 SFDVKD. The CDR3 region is CATRRGATDTQYF. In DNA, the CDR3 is TGTGCCACCAGACGTGGGGCGACAGATACGCAGTATTTT.

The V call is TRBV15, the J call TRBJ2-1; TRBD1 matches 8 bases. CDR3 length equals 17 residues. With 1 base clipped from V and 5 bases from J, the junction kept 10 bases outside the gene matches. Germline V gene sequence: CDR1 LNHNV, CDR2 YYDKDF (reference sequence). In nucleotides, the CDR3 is TGTGCCACCAGCAGAGGAGTATGGCAGGGGGCGGACAATGAGCAGTTCTTC. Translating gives CATSRGVWQGADNEQFF. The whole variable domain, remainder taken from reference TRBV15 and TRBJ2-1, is DAMVIQNPRYQVTQFGKPVTLSCSQTLNHNVMYWYQQKSSQAPKLLFHYYDKDFNNEADTPDNFQSRRPNTSFCFLDIRSPGLGDTAMYLCATSRGVWQGADNEQFFGPGTRLTVL.

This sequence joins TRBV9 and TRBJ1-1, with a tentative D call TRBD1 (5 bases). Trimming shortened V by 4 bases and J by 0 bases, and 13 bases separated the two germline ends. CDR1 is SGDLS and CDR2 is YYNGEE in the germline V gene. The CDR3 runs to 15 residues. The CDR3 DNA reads TGTGCCAGCAGCCCCCGACAGAACATGAACACTGAAGCTTTCTTT. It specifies CASSPRQNMNTEAFF.

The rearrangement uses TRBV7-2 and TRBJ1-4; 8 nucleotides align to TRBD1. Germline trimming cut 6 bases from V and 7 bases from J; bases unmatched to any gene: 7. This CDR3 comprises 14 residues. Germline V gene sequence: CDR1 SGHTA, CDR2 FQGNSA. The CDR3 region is CASSQDRGVEKLFF. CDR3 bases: TGTGCCAGCAGTCAAGACAGGGGTGTTGAAAAACTGTTTTTT.

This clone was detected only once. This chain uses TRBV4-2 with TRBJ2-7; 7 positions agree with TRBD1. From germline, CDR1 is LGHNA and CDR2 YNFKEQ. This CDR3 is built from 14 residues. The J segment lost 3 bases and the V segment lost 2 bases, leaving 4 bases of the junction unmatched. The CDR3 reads CASSQPGQRYEQYF. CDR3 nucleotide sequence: TGTGCCAGCAGCCAACCGGGACAGCGCTACGAGCAGTACTTC.